The source of this TCR beta chain is a study of T cells after yellow fever vaccination. General study points: Reappearance after the booster was observed for most primary-vaccination clones (96% CD4, around 90% CD8). A small share of clonotypes appeared in both CD4 and CD8 compartments. Abundant bulk-population clonotypes could contaminate the FACS-sorted repertoires.

TCRdb redid the calling of the 5' RACE reads with MiXCR, one entry per CDR3 protein. Here the sample spans around 350,000 distinct CDR3 sequences, 11% being singletons. The sample holds a few counts of this clonotype. What it recognizes is unknown. This CDR3 has 14 amino acids. V lost 3 bases to trimming and J lost 0 bases, with 6 bases between them. Per the germline V gene, CDR1 is SEHNR and CDR2 is FQNEAQ (reference sequence). Sequencing was performed on PBMCs, taken on the day of the first yellow fever vaccination. The chain couples TRBV7-9 to TRBJ2-1; D might be TRBD1 (5 bases). This TCR came from a man between 18 and 35 years old who received the YFV17D yellow fever vaccine. In DNA, the CDR3 is TGTGCCAGCAGCTTGACAGCCTCCTACAATGAGCAGTTCTTC. Translated: CASSLTASYNEQFF.